Each of the 11 T cell receptor beta chains below was sequenced from the same sample in a study of beta chain features in type 1 diabetes. Overall study results and limits: All four CD4+ subsets of Type 1 diabetes patients contained TCRB CDR3s that were moderately but significantly shorter.

Reverse transcription of all isolated RNA meant that expressed TCRB transcripts were sequenced. Using immunoSEQ multiplex PCR, the repertoire was profiled, and TCRdb retains in-frame clones only, with some absent. The top ten hold about 0.012% of the sample, which has a few hundred thousand clones, approximately 24% seen once. Their antigen targets remain unknown. Sequenced: naive CD4+ T cells from blood. The receptors were sampled from a woman aged 30 to 39 with type 1 diabetes.

The chain carries TRBV7-6 and TRBJ1-2; D remains unclear. The ends were cut back, 5 bases at V and 5 bases at J, with 15 bases in the middle. The CDR3 totals 14 residues. CDR1 and CDR2 from the germline V gene are SGHVS and FNYEAQ. CDR3 protein: CASSHGPSQYGYTF. CDR3 nucleotides: TGTGCCAGCAGCCACGGTCCTAGTCAGTATGGCTACACCTTC.

This chain uses TRBV18 with TRBJ1-2; tentative D call: TRBD1 (5 bases). The CDR3 runs to 17 residues. In germline, CDR1 is KGHSH, CDR2 LQKENI. Trimming pared 3 bases from V and 3 bases from J, leaving 20 bases between. The CDR3 bases are TGTGCCAGCTCACCCCGGAGCGGATTCCGGGGGGACTATGGCTACACCTTC. It encodes CASSPRSGFRGDYGYTF.

This sequence joins TRBV30 and TRBJ1-2, with D tentatively TRBD1 (6 bases). V was trimmed by 5 bases and J by 5 bases, leaving 21 bases between them. Germline assignment: CDR1 GTSNPN and CDR2 SVGIG (reference sequence). The CDR3 length is 15 residues. CDR3 sequence (DNA): TGTGCCTGGGGGCCCCGACAGGTCGCTTGGTATGGCTACACCTTC. Protein: CAWGPRQVAWYGYTF.

This clone was observed a few times. This chain uses TRBV23-1 with TRBJ2-1; 7 bases are a match to TRBD2. TRBV23-1 is classed as an ORF, of uncertain function. V shed 0 bases and J 5 bases; nucleotides not matched to a gene: 7. CDR3 size: 16 residues. In nucleotides, the CDR3 is TGCGCCAGCAGTCAATCGGGGACTAAACTCCACAATGAGCAGTTCTTC. It yields the protein CASSQSGTKLHNEQFF.

The V and J genes are TRBV29-1 and TRBJ1-2; the D gene is possibly TRBD1 (5 bases). The V end lost 3 bases, the J end lost 8 bases, and 19 bases lay between the germline ends. The CDR3 length is 14 residues. Germline CDR1 and CDR2: SQVTM and ANQGSEA. CDR3 protein: CSVDSFSSKGGYTF. In nucleotides, the CDR3 is TGCAGCGTTGATAGTTTCAGTTCCAAGGGGGGCTACACCTTC.

This sequence joins TRBV11-2 and TRBJ2-3; 11 positions agree with TRBD2. The CDR3 is made up of 16 amino acids. The trim removed 2 bases at V and 1 base at J, leaving 2 bases unmatched. Germline CDR1 reads SGHAT; CDR2 reads FQNNGV. CDR3 residues: CASSLQLAGGTDTQYF. The CDR3, as DNA: TGTGCCAGCAGCTTACAACTAGCGGGAGGCACAGATACGCAGTATTTT.

This clone was counted a few times. This sequence joins TRBV18 and TRBJ1-2; 9 positions match TRBD1. CDR3 length: 16 residues. Trimming cost V 3 bases and J 0 bases; bases outside gene matches: 5. Per the germline V gene, CDR1 is KGHSH and CDR2 is LQKENI. CDR3 region: CASSPRTGESNYGYTF. In DNA, the CDR3 is TGTGCCAGCTCACCCCGGACAGGGGAGTCTAACTATGGCTACACCTTC. The entire variable domain, with the rest obtained from reference TRBV18 and TRBJ1-2, is as follows: NAGVMQNPRHLVRRRGQEARLRCSPMKGHSHVYWYRQLPEEGLKFMVYLQKENIIDESGMPKERFSAEFPKEGPSILRIQQVVRGDSAAYFCASSPRTGESNYGYTFGSGTRLTVV.

V usage is TRBV7-9 and J usage is TRBJ2-5; a possible D gene is TRBD2 (6 bases). Germline CDR1 reads SEHNR; CDR2 reads FQNEAQ (reference sequence). V was trimmed by 3 bases and J by 11 bases, leaving 22 bases between them. The CDR3 is 15 amino acids. CDR3 loop: CASSFSGSGIWEQYF. The CDR3, as DNA: TGTGCCAGCAGCTTTTCCGGGAGCGGTATTTGGGAGCAGTACTTC. The full variable domain, rest sourced from reference TRBV7-9 and TRBJ2-5, is DTGVSQNPRHKITKRGQNVTFRCDPISEHNRLYWYRQTLGQGPEFLTYFQNEAQLEKSRLLSDRFSAERPKGSFSTLEIQRTEQGDSAMYLCASSFSGSGIWEQYFGPGTRLLVL.

This clone was seen only a few times. The rearrangement joins TRBV5-4 to TRBJ1-1; TRBD1 matches 10 bases. Germline lookup yields CDR1 SGHNT and CDR2 YYREEE (reference sequence). CDR3 size: 14 residues. V gave up 7 bases and J gave up 5 bases; unmatched junction bases: 8. CDR3 sequence: CASVHRDRGTEAFF. The CDR3 nucleotides are TGTGCCAGCGTCCACCGGGACAGGGGAACTGAAGCTTTCTTT.

This clone was detected a few times. The chain carries TRBV25-1 and TRBJ1-5; TRBD1 matches 8 bases. The V and J ends lost 5 bases and 9 bases, in that order; junction bases with no gene match: 6. Germline V gene sequence: CDR1 MGHDK, CDR2 SYGVNS. The CDR3 contains 13 residues. The CDR3: CASSPTGATPQHF. CDR3 sequence (DNA): TGTGCCAGCAGTCCGACAGGGGCAACGCCCCAGCATTTT.

V usage is TRBV19 and J usage is TRBJ1-5, with D tentatively TRBD1 (6 bases). The CDR3 is 17 residues long. The germline V and J ends were trimmed by 2 bases and 0 bases, with 14 bases remaining between them. Germline V CDR1 and CDR2: LNHDA, SQIVND (reference sequence). CDR3: CASSIRGILYSNQPQHF. Written as DNA, the CDR3 is TGTGCCAGTAGTATAAGGGGGATTCTTTATAGCAATCAGCCCCAGCATTTT. Full variable domain (outside the CDR3, taken from reference TRBV19 and TRBJ1-5): DGGITQSPKYLFRKEGQNVTLSCEQNLNHDAMYWYRQDPGQGLRLIYYSQIVNDFQKGDIAEGYSVSREKKESFPLTVTSAQKNPTAFYLCASSIRGILYSNQPQHFGDGTRLSIL.